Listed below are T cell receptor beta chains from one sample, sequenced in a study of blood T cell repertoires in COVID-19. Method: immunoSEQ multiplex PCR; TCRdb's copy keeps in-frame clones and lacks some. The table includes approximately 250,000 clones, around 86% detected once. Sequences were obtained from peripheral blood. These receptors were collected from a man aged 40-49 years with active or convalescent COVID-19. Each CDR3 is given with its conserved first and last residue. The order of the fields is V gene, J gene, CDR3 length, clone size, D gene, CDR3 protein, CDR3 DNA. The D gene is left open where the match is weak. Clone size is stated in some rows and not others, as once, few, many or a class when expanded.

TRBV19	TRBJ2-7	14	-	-	CASSPGPGWYEQYF	TGTGCCAGTAGTCCGGGCCCGGGGTGGTACGAGCAGTACTTC
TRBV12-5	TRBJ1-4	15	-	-	CASGLSGAGNEKLFF	TGTGCTAGTGGCCTTAGCGGGGCGGGGAATGAAAAACTGTTTTTT
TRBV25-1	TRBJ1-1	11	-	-	CASSDLGEAFF	TGTGCCAGCAGTGACCTAGGTGAAGCTTTCTTT
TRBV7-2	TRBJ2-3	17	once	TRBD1	CASSLAGAGGGTDTQYF	TGTGCCAGCAGCTTAGCGGGGGCAGGGGGTGGCACAGATACGCAGTATTTT
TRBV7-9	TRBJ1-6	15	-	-	CASSSPDSLNSPLHF	TGTGCCAGCAGCTCACCGGACAGCTTAAATTCACCCCTCCACTTT
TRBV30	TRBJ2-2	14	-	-	CAWSLSSGTGELFF	TGTGCCTGGAGTCTGTCATCGGGCACCGGGGAGCTGTTTTTT
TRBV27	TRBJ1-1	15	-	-	CASSLSPQGKTEAFF	TGTGCCAGCAGTTTATCACCGCAGGGGAAGACTGAAGCTTTCTTT
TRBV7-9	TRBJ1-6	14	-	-	CASSLDFEGSVLHF	TGTGCCAGCAGCTTAGATTTTGAGGGTTCAGTCCTCCACTTT
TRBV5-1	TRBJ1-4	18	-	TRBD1	CASSLSGQAVKNNEKLFF	TGCGCCAGCAGCCTTAGCGGACAGGCCGTGAAGAACAATGAAAAACTGTTTTTT
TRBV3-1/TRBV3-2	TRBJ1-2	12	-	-	CASSQERRTITF	TGTGCCAGCAGCCAAGAACGCAGGACAATCACCTTC
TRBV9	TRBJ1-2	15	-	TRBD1	CASSGGQPTNYGYTF	TGTGCCAGCAGCGGGGGACAGCCGACTAACTATGGCTACACCTTC
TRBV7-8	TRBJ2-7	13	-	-	CASTQGATDEQYF	TGTGCCAGCACCCAAGGGGCAACGGACGAGCAGTACTTC